This TCR beta chain was recovered during a study of blood T cell repertoires in COVID-19. At the level of the study: The samples span acute and convalescent COVID-19 from the United States, Italy and Spain. T cells, B-cell-depleted T cells, or PBMCs supplied cDNA or gDNA.

Patients from Seattle were sampled longitudinally, starting during active infection. Profiled with immunoSEQ multiplex PCR; TCRdb holds only in-frame clones, not every one. The data show 100,000 to 150,000 clones, 81% seen once. With V trimmed by 2 bases and J by 8 bases, 8 bases remained unmatched. In germline, CDR1 is MNHEY, CDR2 SVGAGI. The CDR3 spans 14 residues. The clonotype was recovered from a man between 25 and 39 years old with COVID-19, enrolled during active disease. The specimen was peripheral blood. The gene calls are TRBV6-5 and TRBJ1-2; 7 nucleotides agree with TRBD1. CDR3 region: CASSYASDREGYTF. The CDR3 DNA reads TGTGCCAGCAGTTACGCAAGTGACAGGGAGGGCTACACCTTC.